Listed below are T cell receptor beta chains from one sample, sequenced in a study of blood T cell repertoires in COVID-19. The assay was immunoSEQ multiplex PCR, and TCRdb's table has in-frame clones only and misses some. The repertoire holds about 260,000 clones, about 87% seen once, with about 1.6% in the top ten. The material sequenced was peripheral blood. These receptor sequences come from a woman in her thirties or forties who had recovered from COVID-19. Each CDR3 is given with its conserved first and last residue. Each record gives: V gene, D gene, J gene, clone size, CDR3 DNA, CDR3 protein. The D gene is left open where the match is weak. Clone size is stated in some rows and not others, as once, few, many or a class when expanded.

TRBV29-1	.	TRBJ2-6	.	TGCAGCGTTGGACTGTCTGGGGCCAACGTCCTGACTTTC	CSVGLSGANVLTF
TRBV4-3	TRBD1	TRBJ1-2	once	TGCGCCAGCAGCCAAGGGTCAGGGGGCGGCTATGGCTACACCTTC	CASSQGSGGGYGYTF
TRBV6-1	.	TRBJ2-7	once	TGTGCCAGCAGTGAAGGCCCTTTTGGAGGGCGGGAGCAGTACTTC	CASSEGPFGGREQYF
TRBV6-4	TRBD1	TRBJ1-1	.	TGTGCCAGCAGTTACCGTCCCACAGGGGGCACTGAAGCTTTCTTT	CASSYRPTGGTEAFF
TRBV30	.	TRBJ1-1	.	TGTGCCTGGAGTCCTTATTCGAGGTCAGGGGAAGGCACTGAAGCTTTCTTT	CAWSPYSRSGEGTEAFF
TRBV7-9	TRBD1	TRBJ1-2	.	TGTGCCAGCAGCTTCCCCGAAACAGGGGAAGCTGGCTACACCTTC	CASSFPETGEAGYTF
TRBV5-1	.	TRBJ1-1	.	TGCGCCAGCAGCTTGGTACTGCAGGGTGGGGCTGAAGCTTTCTTT	CASSLVLQGGAEAFF
TRBV5-6	TRBD1	TRBJ2-7	once	TGTGCCAGCAGCTTGGGACAGGGGAGCGGGCCCCCCTACGAGCAGTACTTC	CASSLGQGSGPPYEQYF
TRBV24-1	TRBD2	TRBJ2-1	.	TGTGCCACCAGTGACTCTCGGACTAGCGGGGGGCCCTACAATGAGCAGTTCTTC	CATSDSRTSGGPYNEQFF
TRBV10-3	.	TRBJ1-6	.	TGTGCCATCAGGCAGGGAGGCGATCCCCTCCACTTT	CAIRQGGDPLHF
TRBV23-1	.	TRBJ2-2	.	TGCGCCAGCCTACCAACCGACAGGAGAAAAGGGCCCGGGGAGCTGTTTTTT	CASLPTDRRKGPGELFF
TRBV24-1	TRBD2	TRBJ2-5	.	TGTGCCACCAGCCGCGGGGGGGCCGGTTCGGAGACCCAGTACTTC	CATSRGGAGSETQYF
TRBV4-2	.	TRBJ1-4	.	TGTGCCAGCAGCCAAGATAGATTGGGTTGGGAGGGTTCTAATGAAAAACTGTTTTTT	CASSQDRLGWEGSNEKLFF
TRBV9	.	TRBJ1-1	.	TGTGCCAGCAGCGTACAGGGCCGCACTGAAGCTTTCTTT	CASSVQGRTEAFF
TRBV29-1	TRBD1	TRBJ1-2	.	TGCAGCGCTCCTTATGGGACAGGGATTTCTAACTATGGCTACACCTTC	CSAPYGTGISNYGYTF
TRBV9	.	TRBJ2-7	.	TGTGCCAGCAGCGCCGCAGGATTTTCTGGCGAGCAGTACTTC	CASSAAGFSGEQYF
TRBV12-3/TRBV12-4	.	TRBJ1-1	.	TGTGCCAGCAGCCCGGGGAGCTCTGAAGCTTTCTTT	CASSPGSSEAFF
TRBV19	.	TRBJ1-2	.	TGTGCCAGTAGTCCCGACACCCGTTATGGCTACACCTTC	CASSPDTRYGYTF
TRBV5-1	.	TRBJ2-5	.	TGCGCCAGCAGCTTGATGGGACAACCCCAAGAGACCCAGTACTTC	CASSLMGQPQETQYF
TRBV7-8	TRBD2	TRBJ2-3	.	TGTGCCAGCAGCTCTGGGCCGGGACTAGAAACAGATACGCAGTATTTT	CASSSGPGLETDTQYF
TRBV27	TRBD1	TRBJ2-1	.	TGTGCCAGCAGTTTAATCACAGGGGGGCACAATGAGCAGTTCTTC	CASSLITGGHNEQFF
TRBV24-1	TRBD2	TRBJ2-7	.	TGTGCCACCAGTGATAGGCGGGGGGCCTCCTACGAGCAGTACTTC	CATSDRRGASYEQYF
TRBV29-1	.	TRBJ2-3	.	TGCAGCGCCCTCCTAGATACGCAGTATTTT	CSALLDTQYF
TRBV13	TRBD1	TRBJ1-1	.	TGTGCCAGCAGCCCAGGGACAGGAAAGAACACTGAAGCTTTCTTT	CASSPGTGKNTEAFF
TRBV18	TRBD2	TRBJ2-7	.	TGTGCCAGCTCACCACCGACTAGCAGCTACGAGCAGTACTTC	CASSPPTSSYEQYF